This T cell receptor (beta chain) was recorded in a study of control samples from healthy donors and cancer patients. CDR3 length: 15 residues. Per the germline V gene, CDR1 is LNHDA and CDR2 is SQIVND (reference sequence). The ends lost 7 bases at V and 3 bases at J; junction bases unmatched: 6. Sequencing was performed with immunoSEQ multiplex PCR; in TCRdb, only in-frame clones are kept and a portion is missing. The repertoire holds 75,000 to 95,000 clones, with just over 90% as singletons. This clone was counted a single time. This sequence was found in a woman in her late teens or twenties in good health. What was sequenced was blood. The chain links TRBV19 to TRBJ1-6; TRBD1 aligns across 7 bases. The CDR3 spells CASKDRFDYNSPLHF. The CDR3 nucleotides are TGTGCCAGTAAGGACAGGTTTGACTATAATTCACCCCTCCACTTT.